This entry features one T cell receptor (beta chain) sequence. Antigen unknown. Both 60 Vbeta primers and 13 Jbeta primers went into the PCR. Data came from immunoSEQ multiplex PCR; TCRdb stores just in-frame clones and leaves some out. Of 150,000 to 200,000 clones listed, approximately 71% are singletons. The data are from a study of cytomegalovirus exposure and HLA in healthy donors. The study, taken as a whole, reports: Researchers left out some V segments, among them TRBV6-2 and TRBV6-3, as indistinguishable. TCR beta chains associated with HLA were, in a later analysis, more clonally expanded than equally common others. Across all donors, roughly uniform sequencing depth was an assumption of the presence/absence analyses.

The CDR3 totals 14 residues. V lost 4 bases and J lost 3; bases outside the gene matches: 4. Germline CDR1 and CDR2: SGHNT and YYREEE (reference sequence). The source is a man aged 25-40 years in good health and CMV-seropositive. V and J are TRBV5-4 and TRBJ2-5; 9 bases match TRBD1. Sequencing was performed on PBMCs. As DNA, the CDR3 is TGTGCCAGCAGCACCAGGGACAGGGAAGAGACCCAGTACTTC. The encoded protein is CASSTRDREETQYF.